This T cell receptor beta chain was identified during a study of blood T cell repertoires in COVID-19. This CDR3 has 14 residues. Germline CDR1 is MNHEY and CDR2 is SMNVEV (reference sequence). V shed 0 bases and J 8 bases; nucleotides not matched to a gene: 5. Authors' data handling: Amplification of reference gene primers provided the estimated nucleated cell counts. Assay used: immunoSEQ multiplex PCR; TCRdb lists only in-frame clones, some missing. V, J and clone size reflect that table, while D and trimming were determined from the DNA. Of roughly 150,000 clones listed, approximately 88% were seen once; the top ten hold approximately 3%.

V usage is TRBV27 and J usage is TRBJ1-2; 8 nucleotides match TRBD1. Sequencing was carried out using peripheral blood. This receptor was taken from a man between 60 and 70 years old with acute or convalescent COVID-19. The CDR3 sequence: CASSLSQGASGYTF. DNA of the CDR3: TGTGCCAGCAGTTTATCTCAGGGGGCTAGCGGCTACACCTTC.